One sample yielded the 7 T cell receptor beta chains listed below, sequenced in a study of blood T cell repertoires in COVID-19. Profiled with immunoSEQ multiplex PCR; TCRdb holds only in-frame clones, not every one. The sample consists of 150,000 or so clones, over 65% of them appearing once. The specimen was peripheral blood. All receptors derive from an elderly woman with active or convalescent COVID-19.

This chain links TRBV14 with TRBJ1-6; D unresolved. This CDR3 is built from 14 residues. Germline V CDR1 and CDR2: SGHDN, FVKESK. V lost 3 bases, J lost 9 bases, and 12 bases lay in between. CDR3 protein: CASSHNSLGSPLHF. The CDR3 DNA follows: TGTGCCAGCAGCCACAACAGTCTCGGTTCACCCCTCCACTTT. The full variable domain, its missing parts supplied by reference TRBV14 and TRBJ1-6, is EAGVTQFPSHSVIEKGQTVTLRCDPISGHDNLYWYRRVMGKEIKFLLHFVKESKQDESGMPNNRFLAERTGGTYSTLKVQPAELEDSGVYFCASSHNSLGSPLHFGNGTRLTVT.

The gene calls are TRBV7-6 and TRBJ2-2, with 7 bases matching TRBD1. Germline CDR1 SGHVS, CDR2 FNYEAQ. This CDR3 region has 17 residues. Trimming removed 2 bases from V and 0 bases from J; junction bases left unmatched: 6. The CDR3 protein is CASSLSTGDSNTGELFF. For the CDR3, the DNA is TGTGCCAGCAGCTTATCTACAGGGGATTCGAACACCGGGGAGCTGTTTTTT.

The chain joins TRBV7-3 to TRBJ2-2, with 10 bases fitting TRBD1. The CDR3 is made up of 16 amino acids. V lost 5 bases, J lost 7 bases, and 10 bases stayed unmatched. Germline lookup yields CDR1 SGHTA and CDR2 FQGTGA. CDR3 bases: TGTGCCAGCAGCGCTCCGGGACAGGGGTTGGACGGGGAGCTGTTTTTT. Encoded protein: CASSAPGQGLDGELFF. Combining the CDR3 with reference TRBV7-3 and TRBJ2-2 gives the whole variable domain GAGVSQTPSNKVTEKGKYVELRCDPISGHTALYWYRQSLGQGPEFLIYFQGTGAADDSGLPNDRFFAVRPEGSVSTLKIQRTERGDSAVYLCASSAPGQGLDGELFFGEGSRLTVL.

The sample holds one count of this clone. The chain recombines TRBV3-1 (or the pseudogene TRBV3-2) with TRBJ1-2, with D maybe TRBD1 (5 bases). The CDR3 totals 12 residues. CDR1 is LGHDT, CDR2 YNNKEL, per germline (reference sequence). Trimming took off 4 bases at V and 5 bases at J, with 8 bases between the two ends. CDR3 nucleotides: TGTGCCAGCAGCCCCGGGGGTTATGGCTACACCTTC. This translates into CASSPGGYGYTF.

A note on this clone: A read error may produce the germline difference seen at one junction end. The chain joins TRBV29-1 to TRBJ1-2; the match to TRBD1 covers 8 bases. This CDR3 is built from 12 residues. Per the germline V gene, CDR1 is SQVTM and CDR2 is ANQGSEA. As DNA, the CDR3 is TGCAGCGTAGAAGACAGGGGCAGGGGCTACACCTTC. Translation gives CSVEDRGRGYTF.

This chain links TRBV5-6 with TRBJ1-4; 8 bases are shared with TRBD1. Germline lookup yields CDR1 SGHDT and CDR2 YYEEEE. This CDR3 is built from 13 residues. V was clipped by 5 bases and J by 8 bases; unmatched bases: 5. Written as DNA, the CDR3 is TGTGCCAGCAGACAGGACAGGGAAGAAAAACTGTTTTTT. Translation gives CASRQDREEKLFF.

The chain is built from TRBV6-1 and TRBJ1-4; possible D gene TRBD1, 6 bases. The CDR3 length is 14 residues. Germline CDR1 reads MNHNS; CDR2 reads SASEGT. V was cut by 6 bases and J by 12 bases, with 20 bases left in between. CDR3 DNA: TGTGCCAGCAGGGGGAGGGGGGCTTTACCGGAACTGTTTTTT. Translating gives CASRGRGALPELFF.